This T cell receptor beta chain was captured in a study of T cell responses to AZD1222 COVID-19 vaccine. The protocol was immunoSEQ multiplex PCR, while the TCRdb copy is restricted to in-frame clones and leaves out a portion. Here the sample spans about 150,000 clones, about 93% being singletons. The source is an adult in good health. The sample consisted of peripheral blood, taken on day 0 of AZD1222 vaccination.

CDR3 in amino acids: CASSLSLPRTDTQYF. The CDR3 region has the DNA TGTGCCAGCAGTTTATCGTTACCACGCACAGATACGCAGTATTTT. The gene calls are TRBV27 and TRBJ2-3; D is unclear. The CDR3 loop spans 15 amino acids. The V and J ends lost 0 bases and 1 base respectively, with 8 bases between them. Germline V gene lookup returns CDR1 MNHEY and CDR2 SMNVEV (reference sequence).